This T cell receptor beta chain was sequenced during a study of blood T cell repertoires in COVID-19. The method was immunoSEQ multiplex PCR; TCRdb's version includes in-frame clones alone and lacks a portion of them. The profile covers about 170,000 clones, with approximately 85% appearing a single time and about 1.2% taken by the ten largest. The CDR3 consists of 13 residues. From germline, CDR1 is SGDLS and CDR2 YYNGEE. V was pared by 0 bases and J by 6 bases, with 10 bases between. Sequencing used peripheral blood. The chain is built from TRBV9 and TRBJ2-7; D is unresolved. The sequence came from a man in his sixties who had recovered from COVID-19. DNA of the CDR3: TGTGCCAGCAGCGTAGACTGGAGACGCGAGCAGTACTTC. Its translation: CASSVDWRREQYF.